These T cell receptor beta chains were read from a single sample in a study of T cells expressing NK-cell markers. TCRdb reprocessed the 5' RACE reads, with one entry per CDR3 protein and no DNA. Its clone listing holds approximately 380,000 distinct CDR3 sequences. The specimen was blood T cells: a sorted CD56 or NKG2C T cell subset, CD4+ or CD8+ T cells, or bulk PBMC T cells (not recorded which). The source of these receptors is a man aged 18-69 years in good health. Both conserved end residues are part of each CDR3.

length	V	J	CDR3
13	TRBV20-1	TRBJ1-2	CSARRQGGHGYTF
15	TRBV14	TRBJ2-2	CASSHKLQSGGELFF
13	TRBV7-2	TRBJ1-2	CASSLSTGYGYTF
17	TRBV7-3	TRBJ2-3	CASSPRTSGGAKDTQYF
15	TRBV4-2	TRBJ2-3	CASSRQGGGTDTQYF
17	TRBV23-1	TRBJ2-1	CASSQNGRGESYNEQFF
11	TRBV20-1	TRBJ2-5	CSSPSRETQYF
12	TRBV7-8	TRBJ2-2	CASGAPTGELFF
13	TRBV12-3/TRBV12-4	TRBJ1-2	CASSFEGAYGYTF
16	TRBV7-2	TRBJ2-1	CASSLMSGARYNEQFF
12	TRBV29-1	TRBJ2-7	CSVGTGWVAQYF
15	TRBV7-8	TRBJ1-2	CASSLVPGANYGYTF
14	TRBV12-5	TRBJ2-7	CASGLRPAAYEQYF
14	TRBV6-2/TRBV6-3	TRBJ1-5	CASSQTSSNQPQHF
16	TRBV6-9	TRBJ1-5	CASSYSPTGRNQPQHF
15	TRBV2	TRBJ1-5	CASSDDRGRNQPQHF
16	TRBV28	TRBJ2-1	CASSTQGLAGYNEQFF
16	TRBV7-8	TRBJ2-2	CASSPLAGGQTGELFF
16	TRBV6-4	TRBJ2-3	CASSPGQGQGGHTQYF